What follows are 14 T cell receptor beta chains derived from one specimen sequenced in a study of cytomegalovirus exposure and HLA in healthy donors (dated 2017 in TCRdb). Library method: the immunoSEQ multiplex PCR assay. For the multiplex PCR, a mixture combining 60 forward primers for TCR Vbeta segments and 13 reverse primers for TCR Jbeta segments was used. TCRdb carries this immuneACCESS record with in-frame sequences only. Its versions omit some clonotypes, under half of them owing to an unresolved V gene in the studies checked, with the rest unexplained. In this sample the table shows around 180,000 clones, 70% to 85% of which occur a single time. Under 0.9% of the sample goes to the ten largest clones. The sequencing sample was made of PBMCs. The source is a woman in her forties in good health and CMV-seronegative.

This clone has just a few counts. The chain couples TRBV4-3 to TRBJ1-2, with D uncertain. CDR3 length equals 14 residues. V was pared by 1 base and J by 1 base, with 7 bases between. Germline V lookup: CDR1 LGHNA, CDR2 YSLEER. CDR3 sequence reads: CASSQVFGNYGYTF. DNA of the CDR3: TGCGCCAGCAGCCAAGTCTTCGGTAACTATGGCTACACCTTC.

The chain recombines TRBV29-1 with TRBJ2-2; 7 bases map to TRBD1. J was trimmed by 2 bases and V by 0 bases; bases with no gene match: 6. CDR3 length: 16 residues. Per the germline V gene, CDR1 is SQVTM and CDR2 is ANQGSEA. The CDR3 loop reads CSVEDPRGLNTGELFF. The CDR3 DNA sequence: TGCAGCGTTGAAGATCCCAGGGGGTTAAACACCGGGGAGCTGTTTTTT.

V is TRBV5-1 and J is TRBJ1-1; 8 positions match TRBD1. Germline V gene lookup returns CDR1 SGHRS and CDR2 YFSETQ. V shed 3 bases and J 8 bases; nucleotides not matched to a gene: 9. The length of the CDR3 is 14 residues. CDR3 sequence reads: CASSYDRGLAEAFF. The DNA of the CDR3 is TGCGCCAGCAGCTATGACAGGGGCTTAGCGGAAGCTTTCTTT.

The chain links TRBV6-1 to TRBJ1-3, with D possibly TRBD1 on 5 matching bases. Trimming shortened V by 6 bases and J by 0 bases, and 12 bases separated the two germline ends. Germline V lookup: CDR1 MNHNS, CDR2 SASEGT. The CDR3 contains 15 residues. The CDR3 nucleotides are TGTGCCAGCAGCGGGGGATGGGGCTCTGGAAACACCATATATTTT. Protein product: CASSGGWGSGNTIYF.

The CDR3 is CASSLRAGGGLAKTDTQYF. The CDR3 nucleotides read TGTGCCAGCAGTTTAAGAGCCGGGGGAGGACTAGCGAAGACAGATACGCAGTATTTT. The rearrangement joins TRBV28 to TRBJ2-3; 9 bases agree with TRBD2. CDR1 and CDR2 from the germline V gene are MDHEN and SYDVKM. The CDR3 length is 19 residues. V dropped 2 bases and J dropped 3; count of bases not matched to a gene: 15.

The chain combines TRBV11-2 with TRBJ2-7; 8 positions match TRBD1. This CDR3 region has 16 residues. Germline lookup yields CDR1 SGHAT and CDR2 FQNNGV. The junction had 9 bases not matched to a gene; V was cut back by 3 bases and J by 2 bases. CDR3 DNA sequence: TGTGCCAGCAGCTTCGGACAGGGTGGTACCCCCTACGAGCAGTACTTC. Its translation is CASSFGQGGTPYEQYF. Full variable domain (missing parts from reference TRBV11-2 and TRBJ2-7): EAGVAQSPRYKIIEKRQSVAFWCNPISGHATLYWYQQILGQGPKLLIQFQNNGVVDDSQLPKDRFSAERLKGVDSTLKIQPAKLEDSAVYLCASSFGQGGTPYEQYFGPGTRLTVT.

This chain joins TRBV4-1 and TRBJ2-3; D gene ambiguous. Germline V CDR1 and CDR2: MGHRA, YSYEKL. V was pared by 2 bases and J by 2 bases, with 14 bases between. The CDR3 runs 16 residues. The CDR3 bases are TGCGCCAGCAGCCAATGGATGAATGGGCCCACAGATACGCAGTATTTT. Protein product: CASSQWMNGPTDTQYF.

This chain connects TRBV2 to TRBJ1-1; 10 nucleotides line up with TRBD1. There are 17 residues in the CDR3. Trimming took 6 bases from V and 4 from J; bases not matched to a gene: 14. Germline CDR1 SNHLY, CDR2 FYNNEI. For the CDR3, the DNA is TGTGCCAGCAGGGCCCGGGACAGGGGCGATCAGAGCACTGAAGCTTTCTTT. It specifies CASRARDRGDQSTEAFF.

The rearrangement uses TRBV6-6 and TRBJ2-1, with 7 bases identical to TRBD2. This CDR3 has 13 residues. V lost 2 bases to trimming and J lost 8 bases; unmatched junction nucleotides: 3. Germline CDR1 MNHNY, CDR2 SVGAGI (reference sequence). Written as DNA, the CDR3 is TGTGCCAGCAGTTACGGACTAGTCGATGAGCAGTTCTTC. It is translated as CASSYGLVDEQFF.

The J gene is TRBJ2-7, the V gene TRBV29-1, with 7 bases aligning to TRBD2. Germline V gene lookup returns CDR1 SQVTM and CDR2 ANQGSEA. Trimming took 7 bases from V and 5 from J; bases not matched to a gene: 14. The CDR3 has 14 amino acids. This CDR3 is CSAAPSGRGDEQYF. The CDR3 coding sequence is TGCAGCGCCGCCCCTAGCGGACGGGGCGACGAGCAGTACTTC.

V usage is TRBV7-2 and J usage is TRBJ2-5; TRBD2 might be the D (5 bases). The ends were cut back, 1 base at V and 2 bases at J, with 11 bases in the middle. CDR1 and CDR2 (germline): SGHTA, FQGNSA. The CDR3 runs 15 residues. The CDR3 nucleotides are TGTGCCAGCAGCTTAGTGGGTGGCGGGCAAGAGACCCAGTACTTC. Its protein product is CASSLVGGGQETQYF.

The V gene is TRBV15, the J gene TRBJ1-5; D is ambiguous. The germline CDR1 and CDR2 sequences are LNHNV and YYDKDF (reference sequence). V was pared by 1 base and J by 5 bases, with 12 bases between. The CDR3 has 15 amino acids. This CDR3 is CATSRAPTPDQPQHF. The CDR3 bases are TGTGCCACCAGCAGAGCACCTACGCCGGATCAGCCCCAGCATTTT.

The chain combines TRBV5-1 with TRBJ1-2; 11 positions agree with TRBD1. The trim removed 4 bases at V and 2 bases at J, leaving 4 bases unmatched. Per the germline V gene, CDR1 is SGHRS and CDR2 is YFSETQ. CDR3 length equals 15 residues. CDR3 nucleotides: TGCGCCAGCAGCGGGGACAGGGGGTCCAACTATGGCTACACCTTC. It translates to CASSGDRGSNYGYTF.

This chain uses TRBV5-1 with TRBJ2-3, with 8 bases identical to TRBD2. The CDR3 extends over 15 amino acids. Losses at the gene ends were 4 bases for V and 5 bases for J; bases not matched to a gene: 9. Germline CDR1 and CDR2: SGHRS and YFSETQ. CDR3 DNA: TGCGCCAGCAGCCCTACGGGGGGGATTTTAGATACGCAGTATTTT. Its protein is CASSPTGGILDTQYF.